Presented here are 23 T cell receptor beta chains from one specimen sequenced in a study of cytomegalovirus exposure and HLA in healthy donors. Both 60 Vbeta primers and 13 Jbeta primers went into the PCR. The protocol was immunoSEQ multiplex PCR, while the TCRdb copy is restricted to in-frame clones and leaves out a portion. Here the sample spans 100,000 or so clones, roughly 70% being singletons. Sequences were obtained from PBMCs. These receptors were collected from a middle-aged man in good health and CMV-seronegative.

The rearrangement uses TRBV15 and TRBJ1-2; possibly TRBD1 for D (6 bases). CDR3 length equals 15 residues. Trimming cost V 5 bases and J 5 bases, with 18 bases left between them. The germline CDR1 and CDR2 sequences are LNHNV and YYDKDF (reference sequence). CDR3 bases: TGTGCCACCAGCCTCTCTGACGCGGGGGCGTATGGCTACACCTTC. This codes for CATSLSDAGAYGYTF. Together with reference TRBV15 and TRBJ1-2, the CDR3 gives the full variable domain: DAMVIQNPRYQVTQFGKPVTLSCSQTLNHNVMYWYQQKSSQAPKLLFHYYDKDFNNEADTPDNFQSRRPNTSFCFLDIRSPGLGDTAMYLCATSLSDAGAYGYTFGSGTRLTVV.

This sequence joins TRBV6-5 and TRBJ1-3; TRBD1 might be the D (6 bases). Looked up from germline, CDR1 is MNHEY and CDR2 is SVGAGI. The CDR3 spans 15 residues. V was pared by 2 bases and J by 2 bases, with 10 bases between. For the CDR3, the DNA is TGTGCCAGCAGTTACGGGGGGGCAACTGGAAACACCATATATTTT. It codes for CASSYGGATGNTIYF.

This rearrangement joins TRBV7-9 to TRBJ1-2, with TRBD1 as a possible D gene (6 bases). Per the germline V gene, CDR1 is SEHNR and CDR2 is FQNEAQ (reference sequence). V was trimmed by 3 bases and J by 0 bases, leaving 11 bases between them. CDR3 length: 15 residues. This chain's CDR3 is CASSFAGTTNYGYTF. The DNA of the CDR3 is TGTGCCAGCAGCTTTGCCGGGACAACTAACTATGGCTACACCTTC.

This clone was found a few times. This chain connects TRBV4-3 to TRBJ2-2, with D tentatively TRBD1 (6 bases). The V end lost 5 bases, the J end lost 5 bases, and 9 bases lay between the germline ends. The CDR3 runs 13 residues. Germline assignment: CDR1 LGHNA and CDR2 YSLEER. The CDR3 sequence is CASSEQGTGELFF. The CDR3 nucleotides are TGCGCCAGCAGCGAACAGGGAACCGGGGAGCTGTTTTTT.

V usage is TRBV6-5 and J usage is TRBJ2-5; TRBD2 might be the D (5 bases). This CDR3 contains 14 residues. V dropped 6 bases and J dropped 1 base, with 12 bases sitting between them. CDR1 is MNHEY, CDR2 SVGAGI, per germline. This chain's CDR3 is CASSRGASQETQYF. As DNA, the CDR3 is TGTGCCAGCAGCCGGGGAGCCTCCCAAGAGACCCAGTACTTC.

This sequence joins TRBV9 and TRBJ2-7, with 7 bases lining up with TRBD1. Germline trimming cut 4 bases from V and 4 bases from J; bases unmatched to any gene: 17. Germline CDR1 and CDR2: SGDLS and YYNGEE. CDR3 length equals 17 residues. The CDR3 region is CASSPPGQMEFAYEQYF. The CDR3 DNA reads as TGTGCCAGCAGCCCACCGGGACAGATGGAGTTTGCGTACGAGCAGTACTTC. The full variable domain, its missing parts supplied by reference TRBV9 and TRBJ2-7, is DSGVTQTPKHLITATGQRVTLRCSPRSGDLSVYWYQQSLDQGLQFLIQYYNGEERAKGNILERFSAQQFPDLHSELNLSSLELGDSALYFCASSPPGQMEFAYEQYFGPGTRLTVT.

This clone has only a few counts. The chain uses TRBV30 and TRBJ2-7; D might be TRBD2 (6 bases). CDR1 and CDR2 (germline): GTSNPN, SVGIG (reference sequence). This CDR3 is built from 12 residues. V dropped 3 bases and J dropped 5 bases, with 11 bases sitting between them. In nucleotides, the CDR3 is TGTGCCTGGAGATCGGAGGGCCACGAGCAGTACTTC. Translation: CAWRSEGHEQYF.

The chain recombines TRBV7-2 with TRBJ1-5; weak D call: TRBD1 (6 bases). Trimming cost V 2 bases and J 3 bases, with 8 bases left between them. The CDR3 totals 14 residues. CDR1 SGHTA and CDR2 FQGNSA come from the germline V gene. The CDR3 loop is CASSLWTDNQPQHF. The CDR3 nucleotides are TGTGCCAGCAGCTTATGGACAGACAATCAGCCCCAGCATTTT.

The table lists this clone with a few counts. V is TRBV7-2 and J is TRBJ2-1; 8 nucleotides line up with TRBD1. The V gene's germline CDR1 is SGHTA and CDR2 FQGNSA. V lost 1 base and J lost 4; bases outside the gene matches: 12. The CDR3 length is 18 residues. For the CDR3, the DNA is TGTGCCAGCAGCTTAGATGCCCGACAGGGGCCGGGTTACAATGAGCAGTTCTTC. Translated, it gives CASSLDARQGPGYNEQFF.

This clone was detected once. The V and J genes are TRBV7-9 and TRBJ2-7; maybe TRBD2 (5 bases). V was trimmed by 5 bases and J by 12 bases, leaving 26 bases between them. Germline CDR1 is SEHNR and CDR2 is FQNEAQ (reference sequence). This CDR3 has 15 amino acids. CDR3 in amino acids: CASSRSPPGNYDRYF. The CDR3 nucleotides read TGTGCCAGCAGCCGATCCCCTCCGGGAAACTACGATCGGTACTTC.

V gene TRBV28 combines with J gene TRBJ2-7; 10 bases are shared with TRBD2. The CDR3 extends over 17 amino acids. J lost 0 bases, V lost 5 bases, and 10 bases had no gene match. In germline, CDR1 is MDHEN, CDR2 SYDVKM. The CDR3 nucleotides read TGTGCCAGCAGTCCATCACTAGCGGGGATTAACTCCTACGAGCAGTACTTC. This encodes CASSPSLAGINSYEQYF.

The chain couples TRBV18 to TRBJ2-2, with 12 bases aligning to TRBD2. The germline gives CDR1 KGHSH, CDR2 LQKENI. CDR3 size: 17 residues. V gave up 1 base and J gave up 4 bases; unmatched junction bases: 4. DNA for the CDR3: TGTGCCAGCTCACCACGTTCTAGCGGGAGGGCCACCGGGGAGCTGTTTTTT. It specifies CASSPRSSGRATGELFF.

This sequence joins TRBV5-1 and TRBJ1-1; 8 bases are shared with TRBD1. The CDR3 extends over 14 amino acids. With 2 bases clipped from V and 4 bases from J, the junction kept 4 bases outside the gene matches. CDR1 and CDR2 (germline): SGHRS, YFSETQ. The CDR3: CASSLRQGLTEAFF. The CDR3 DNA follows: TGCGCCAGCAGCTTACGACAGGGGCTCACTGAAGCTTTCTTT.

This chain's CDR3 is CASSSGGRVDEQYF. CDR3 coding DNA: TGTGCCAGCAGCTCGGGCGGGAGGGTCGACGAGCAGTACTTC. The rearrangement links TRBV5-4 to TRBJ2-7; 9 nucleotides agree with TRBD2. Germline V gene lookup returns CDR1 SGHNT and CDR2 YYREEE (reference sequence). This CDR3 has 14 residues. The ends lost 3 bases at V and 5 bases at J; junction bases unmatched: 6.

The sample holds a few counts of this clone. V and J are TRBV5-1 and TRBJ2-5; 9 bases are a match to TRBD1. V gave up 3 bases and J gave up 1 base; unmatched junction bases: 10. Germline V gives CDR1 SGHRS, CDR2 YFSETQ. CDR3 length equals 17 residues. The DNA for the CDR3 is TGCGCCAGCAGCTCGGGACAGGGAAGTACGGCCCAAGAGACCCAGTACTTC. Protein sequence: CASSSGQGSTAQETQYF.

This clone was detected a few times. The DNA for the CDR3 is TGCGCCAGCAGCTTGGAGGGACAGGGGACAGATACGCAGTATTTT. It encodes CASSLEGQGTDTQYF. The rearrangement joins TRBV5-1 to TRBJ2-3, with 10 nucleotides matching TRBD1. This CDR3 region has 15 residues. The trim removed 0 bases at V and 3 bases at J, leaving 1 base unmatched. CDR1 is SGHRS and CDR2 is YFSETQ in the germline V gene.

The chain couples TRBV2 to TRBJ1-5; TRBD1 matches at 9 bases. This CDR3 spans 14 amino acids. J gave up 4 bases and V 4 bases, and 2 bases lay outside the gene matches. From germline, CDR1 is SNHLY and CDR2 FYNNEI. The CDR3 is CASSAGQGNQPQHF. CDR3 in DNA: TGTGCCAGCAGTGCGGGACAGGGAAATCAGCCCCAGCATTTT.

The V call is TRBV7-9, the J call TRBJ1-1; D remains unclear. This CDR3 region has 17 residues. V was shortened by 4 bases and J by 1 base, with 19 bases between the two germline ends. Germline V gene lookup returns CDR1 SEHNR and CDR2 FQNEAQ (reference sequence). In DNA form, the CDR3 reads TGTGCCAGCAGCTACCCACCGGGAGAGCGAAAGAACACTGAAGCTTTCTTT. It is translated as CASSYPPGERKNTEAFF.

In this sample, this clone turned up a few times. The V gene is TRBV27, the J gene TRBJ2-2; perhaps TRBD2 as D (6 bases). With 7 bases removed from V and 0 bases from J, the gap between germline ends came to 12 bases. There are 15 residues in the CDR3. Per the germline V gene, CDR1 is MNHEY and CDR2 is SMNVEV (reference sequence). The CDR3 DNA sequence: TGTGCCAGCACGGAGACTAGATCGAACACCGGGGAGCTGTTTTTT. Protein sequence: CASTETRSNTGELFF.

The rearrangement links TRBV28 to TRBJ2-3; TRBD2 is a possible D gene (6 bases). Trimming shortened V by 6 bases and J by 0 bases, and 16 bases separated the two germline ends. This CDR3 spans 16 amino acids. The germline gives CDR1 MDHEN, CDR2 SYDVKM. The CDR3 DNA sequence: TGTGCCAGCAGCCCGACTCTAGCGACCAGCACAGATACGCAGTATTTT. It translates to CASSPTLATSTDTQYF.

This rearrangement joins TRBV7-2 to TRBJ2-1; D might be TRBD2 (5 bases). Per germline, CDR1 SGHTA and CDR2 FQGNSA. The CDR3 consists of 16 residues. The V end was cut by 5 bases, the J end by 8 bases, with 22 bases between. CDR3 protein: CASSPNQPGNGDEQFF. The CDR3 nucleotides are TGTGCCAGCAGCCCCAACCAGCCGGGCAACGGGGATGAGCAGTTCTTC.

The V and J genes are TRBV7-8 and TRBJ2-3; D might be TRBD2 (5 bases). The CDR3 extends over 13 amino acids. With 3 bases removed from V and 8 bases from J, the gap between germline ends came to 12 bases. Germline assignment: CDR1 SGHVS and CDR2 FQNEAQ. CDR3 sequence reads: CASSLRGGPTQYF. CDR3 in DNA: TGTGCCAGCAGCTTGCGCGGCGGGCCTACGCAGTATTTT.

The sample holds a few counts of this clone. The chain has TRBV9 and TRBJ2-1, with 13 bases identical to TRBD2. In germline, CDR1 is SGDLS, CDR2 YYNGEE. This CDR3 region has 13 residues. The ends lost 4 bases at V and 15 bases at J; junction bases unmatched: 7. The CDR3 here is CASSPGTSGTPFF. The CDR3 nucleotides are TGTGCCAGCAGCCCCGGGACTAGCGGGACCCCGTTCTTC.